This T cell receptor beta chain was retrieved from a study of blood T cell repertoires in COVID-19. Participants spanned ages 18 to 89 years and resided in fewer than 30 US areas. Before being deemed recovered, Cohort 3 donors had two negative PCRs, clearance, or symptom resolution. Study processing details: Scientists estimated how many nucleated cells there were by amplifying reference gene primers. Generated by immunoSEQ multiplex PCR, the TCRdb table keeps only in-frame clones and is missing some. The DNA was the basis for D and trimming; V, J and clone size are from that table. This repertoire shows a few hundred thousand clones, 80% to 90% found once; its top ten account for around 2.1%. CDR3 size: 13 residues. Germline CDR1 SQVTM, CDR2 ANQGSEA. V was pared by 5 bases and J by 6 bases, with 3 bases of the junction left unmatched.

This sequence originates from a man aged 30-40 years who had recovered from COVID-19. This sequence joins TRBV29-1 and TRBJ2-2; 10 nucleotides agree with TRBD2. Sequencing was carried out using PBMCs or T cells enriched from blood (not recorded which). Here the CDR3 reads CSVSGGVSGELFF. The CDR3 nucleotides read TGCAGCGTTAGCGGGGGGGTCTCCGGGGAGCTGTTTTTT.